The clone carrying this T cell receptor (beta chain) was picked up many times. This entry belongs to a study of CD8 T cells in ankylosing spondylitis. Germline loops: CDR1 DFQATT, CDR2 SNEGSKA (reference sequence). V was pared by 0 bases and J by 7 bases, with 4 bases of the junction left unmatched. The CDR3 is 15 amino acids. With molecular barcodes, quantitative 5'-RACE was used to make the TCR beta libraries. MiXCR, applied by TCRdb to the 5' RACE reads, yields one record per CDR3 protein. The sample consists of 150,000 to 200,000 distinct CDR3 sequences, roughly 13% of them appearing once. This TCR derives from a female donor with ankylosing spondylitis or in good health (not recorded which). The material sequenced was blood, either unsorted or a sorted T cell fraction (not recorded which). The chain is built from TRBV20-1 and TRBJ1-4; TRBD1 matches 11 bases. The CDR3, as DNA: TGCAGTGCTAGAGATCCGGGGACAGGGGGTGAAAAACTGTTTTTT. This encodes CSARDPGTGGEKLFF.